This T cell receptor (beta chain) was identified during a study of Tregs in tolerant kidney transplant recipients. Whole-study context: Sorting of CD4+CD25+CD127- cells followed approximately three-day belatacept mixed lymphocyte reactions, sometimes with roughly 5-day graft donor restimulation. Recipient cells were told from donor cells by antibody staining.

Note on this clone: The antigen is not known.

Method: immunoSEQ multiplex PCR; TCRdb's copy keeps in-frame clones and lacks some. The table lists about 44,000 clones, roughly 95% of them singletons. The CDR3 sequence is 15 residues long. The germline V gene has CDR1 SNHLY and CDR2 FYNNEI. The V gene lost 4 bases and the J gene lost 7 bases, with 17 bases spanning the gap. Overall study findings and caveats: This study did not directly address biological reproducibility. Tregs expanded with activated donor B cells seemed most donor-specific.

The chain employs TRBV2 and TRBJ1-5; D is perhaps TRBD1 (5 bases). This TCR derives from a human donor in good health. Material for sequencing was Tregs from blood cultured with allogeneic cells. CDR3 DNA sequence: TGTGCCAGCAGTGGAGAGCAGGGTCTAGGACAGCCCCAGCATTTT. Encoded protein: CASSGEQGLGQPQHF.